The 14 T cell receptor beta chains presented below share a single source sample, sequenced in a study of T cells in Graves' hyperthyroidism and ophthalmopathy. Amplification of TCR beta CDR3 regions was performed using RNA transcripts as template. A set of HTBI primers served as the primers for a first-round RT-PCR of the TCR CDR3. TCRdb recomputed calls from the multiplex PCR reads with MiXCR, one row per CDR3 protein. The repertoire holds about 400,000 distinct CDR3 sequences, with 15% as singletons. Sequenced sample: blood. The receptors were gathered from a woman aged 25 to 39 with Graves' hyperthyroidism.

Only a few counts were recorded for this clonotype. The chain carries TRBV10-3 and TRBJ2-1, with 8 bases aligning to TRBD2. Germline CDR1 reads ENHRY; CDR2 reads SYGVKD. Trimming removed 5 bases from V and 4 bases from J; junction bases left unmatched: 1. The CDR3 covers 13 residues. CDR3 DNA sequence: TGTGCCATCAGTTCGGGGGGGTACAATGAGCAGTTCTTC. It specifies CAISSGGYNEQFF.

The chain joins TRBV28 to TRBJ1-1; 10 positions match TRBD1. CDR3 length: 16 amino acids. CDR1 MDHEN and CDR2 SYDVKM come from the germline V gene. The V and J ends lost 5 bases and 1 base, in that order; junction bases with no gene match: 7. The chain's CDR3 is CASSPYGQGENTEAFF. In DNA form, the CDR3 reads TGTGCCAGCAGTCCGTACGGACAGGGGGAGAACACTGAAGCTTTCTTT.

The chain combines TRBV7-9 with TRBJ2-3; D is perhaps TRBD2 (6 bases). Germline V gene lookup returns CDR1 SEHNR and CDR2 FQNEAQ (reference sequence). This CDR3 has 17 residues. Trimming left V 3 bases short and J 1 base short, with 17 bases between. This chain's CDR3 is CASSFPRRGAGTDTQYF. For the CDR3, the DNA is TGTGCCAGCAGCTTTCCCAGGAGGGGCGCGGGCACAGATACGCAGTATTTT.

This clonotype was observed at least ten times. The rearrangement links TRBV28 to TRBJ1-1; no definite D call. Germline lookup yields CDR1 MDHEN and CDR2 SYDVKM. This CDR3 has 16 amino acids. Trimming took 3 bases from V and 5 from J, leaving 19 bases between them. The CDR3 DNA follows: TGTGCCAGCAGTTTCGGAGGGTTTGGGAGAAGAACTGAAGCTTTCTTT. Its translation is CASSFGGFGRRTEAFF.

The rearrangement links TRBV2 to TRBJ2-6; D assignment may be TRBD1 or TRBD2 (5 bases each). The CDR3 consists of 16 residues. CDR1 is SNHLY and CDR2 is FYNNEI in the germline V gene. The V end lost 5 bases, the J end lost 0 bases, and 11 bases lay between the germline ends. CDR3 loop: CASSQRGLSGANVLTF. CDR3 DNA: TGTGCCAGCAGTCAACGGGGCCTCTCTGGGGCCAACGTCCTGACTTTC. Complete variable domain (other parts from reference TRBV2 and TRBJ2-6): EPEVTQTPSHQVTQMGQEVILRCVPISNHLYFYWYRQILGQKVEFLVSFYNNEISEKSEIFDDQFSVERPDGSNFTLKIRSTKLEDSAMYFCASSQRGLSGANVLTFGAGSRLTVL.

This clonotype was found a few times. The chain joins TRBV19 to TRBJ2-1; D unclear. There are 12 residues in the CDR3. Germline assignment: CDR1 LNHDA and CDR2 SQIVND (reference sequence). V lost 6 bases, J lost 9 bases, and 12 bases lay in between. CDR3 loop: CASSVYNGEQFF. DNA for the CDR3: TGTGCCAGTAGCGTCTATAACGGTGAGCAGTTCTTC.

This clonotype was detected many times. The chain carries TRBV11-2 and TRBJ2-5; D perhaps matches TRBD1 (6 bases). Germline V gene data show CDR1 as SGHAT and CDR2 as FQNNGV. This CDR3 comprises 15 residues. Trimming took 1 base from V and 2 from J, leaving 11 bases between them. The DNA for the CDR3 is TGTGCCAGCAGCTTAGTCAGGGGCCCACAAGAGACCCAGTACTTC. Translated: CASSLVRGPQETQYF.

The chain links TRBV6-1 to TRBJ2-1, with D tentatively TRBD1 or TRBD2 (5 bases each). This CDR3 spans 12 amino acids. Germline CDR1 MNHNS, CDR2 SASEGT. V gave up 8 bases and J gave up 10 bases, with 15 bases separating them. The CDR3 loop is CASVSEGREQFF. The CDR3 region has the DNA TGTGCCAGCGTTTCAGAGGGACGCGAGCAGTTCTTC.

The rearrangement uses TRBV11-2 and TRBJ2-7; D is perhaps TRBD1 (6 bases). Per the germline V gene, CDR1 is SGHAT and CDR2 is FQNNGV. V lost 4 bases and J 5 bases, leaving 12 bases between the germline ends. This CDR3 contains 13 residues. This CDR3 is CASSYREIHEQYF. The CDR3 DNA sequence: TGTGCCAGCAGCTACAGGGAGATCCACGAGCAGTACTTC. The full variable domain, rest sourced from reference TRBV11-2 and TRBJ2-7, is EAGVAQSPRYKIIEKRQSVAFWCNPISGHATLYWYQQILGQGPKLLIQFQNNGVVDDSQLPKDRFSAERLKGVDSTLKIQPAKLEDSAVYLCASSYREIHEQYFGPGTRLTVT.

This clonotype came up many times. Written as DNA, the CDR3 is TGTGCCAGCAGTTTAAATGAAACAGGGTGGGATTACAATGAGCAGTTCTTC. Translated: CASSLNETGWDYNEQFF. The chain combines TRBV12-3 or TRBV12-4 with TRBJ2-1, with D possibly matching TRBD1 (6 bases). The V and J ends lost 2 bases and 4 bases respectively, with 18 bases between them. The CDR3 loop spans 17 amino acids.

As to this clonotype: A read error may be the cause here, since a much bigger clone is one base away. This chain connects TRBV28 to TRBJ1-5; 7 bases fit TRBD1. CDR3 length equals 15 residues. The germline V gene has CDR1 MDHEN and CDR2 SYDVKM. After removal of 6 bases from V and 6 bases from J, the junction contained 11 bases not matched to a gene. Here the CDR3 DNA reads TGTGCCAGCAGCCCCGACAGGGCGGTTAGTCAGCCCCAGCATTTT. Amino acid sequence: CASSPDRAVSQPQHF.

This clonotype has at least ten counts. The CDR3 region has the DNA TGTGCCAGCAGTAGGAGGGGGCGCGGTATCTATGGCTACACCTTC. Encoded protein: CASSRRGRGIYGYTF. The rearrangement links TRBV27 to TRBJ1-2, with 7 bases fitting TRBD1. Germline V gene lookup returns CDR1 MNHEY and CDR2 SMNVEV (reference sequence). V lost 5 bases and J lost 4; bases outside the gene matches: 10. CDR3 length: 15 amino acids.

In its sample, this clonotype was seen many times. J is TRBJ2-1 and V is TRBV3-1, with 7 positions matching TRBD2. This CDR3 comprises 15 residues. Losses at the gene ends were 6 bases for V and 3 bases for J; bases not matched to a gene: 8. Germline V gives CDR1 LGHDT, CDR2 YNNKEL (reference sequence). The CDR3 sequence: CASSPSGKVYNEQFF. The CDR3 bases are TGTGCCAGCAGTCCGAGCGGGAAGGTCTACAATGAGCAGTTCTTC.

This clonotype was counted ten times or more. The rearrangement joins TRBV6-2 or TRBV6-3 to TRBJ1-2, with 7 bases lining up with TRBD1. The CDR3 is made up of 16 amino acids. V was pared by 6 bases and J by 3 bases, with 13 bases of the junction left unmatched. In germline, CDR1 is MNHEY, CDR2 SVGEGT. In DNA form, the CDR3 reads TGTGCCAGCAGACTTGGACAGGCCTTCCCCTACTATGGCTACACCTTC. Protein sequence: CASRLGQAFPYYGYTF.